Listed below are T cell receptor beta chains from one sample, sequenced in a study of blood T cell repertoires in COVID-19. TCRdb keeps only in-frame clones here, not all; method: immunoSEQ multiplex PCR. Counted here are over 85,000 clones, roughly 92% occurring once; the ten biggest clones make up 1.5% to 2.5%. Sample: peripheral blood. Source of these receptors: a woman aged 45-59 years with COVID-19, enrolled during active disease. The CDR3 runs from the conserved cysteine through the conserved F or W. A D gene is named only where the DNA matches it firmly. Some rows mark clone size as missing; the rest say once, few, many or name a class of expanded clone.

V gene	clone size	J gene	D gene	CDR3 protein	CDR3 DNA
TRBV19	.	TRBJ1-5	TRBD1	CASSRDRGAFGNQPQHF	TGTGCCAGTAGTCGAGACAGGGGTGCATTTGGCAATCAGCCCCAGCATTTT
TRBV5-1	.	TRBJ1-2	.	CASSLRAGDGSGYTF	TGCGCCAGCAGCTTGAGGGCAGGGGATGGTAGTGGCTACACCTTC
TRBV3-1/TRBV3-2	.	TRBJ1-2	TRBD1	CASNRGQGGYTF	TGTGCCAGTAACAGGGGGCAAGGTGGCTACACCTTC
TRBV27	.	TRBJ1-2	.	CASSLHGNYGYTF	TGTGCCAGCAGTTTACACGGGAACTATGGCTACACCTTC
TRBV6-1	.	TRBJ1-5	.	CASSELGQGLGQPQHF	TGTGCCAGCAGTGAATTGGGGCAGGGCCTAGGTCAGCCCCAGCATTTT
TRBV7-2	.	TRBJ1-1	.	CASTLQAGMNTEAFF	TGTGCCAGCACCCTACAGGCAGGAATGAACACTGAAGCTTTCTTT
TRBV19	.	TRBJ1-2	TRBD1	CASTPGTGYLGYGYTF	TGTGCCTCAACTCCTGGGACAGGGTATCTAGGCTATGGCTACACCTTC
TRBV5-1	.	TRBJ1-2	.	CASSLGGYYGYTF	TGCGCCAGCAGCTTGGGGGGCTACTATGGCTACACCTTC
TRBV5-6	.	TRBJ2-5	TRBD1	CASSSDPGTGDQETQYF	TGTGCCAGCAGCTCCGACCCCGGGACAGGGGACCAAGAGACCCAGTACTTC
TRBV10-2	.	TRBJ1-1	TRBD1	CASSLGQGNTEAFF	TGCGCCAGCAGCCTAGGACAGGGAAACACTGAAGCTTTCTTT
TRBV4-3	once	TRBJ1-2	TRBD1	CASSQDWDRMIYGYTF	TGCGCCAGCAGCCAAGACTGGGACAGGATGATCTATGGCTACACCTTC
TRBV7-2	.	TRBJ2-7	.	CASSLSRYEQYF	TGTGCCAGCAGCCTATCCCGCTACGAGCAGTACTTC
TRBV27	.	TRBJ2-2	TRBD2	CASSLSAGGGPGELFF	TGTGCCAGCAGTTTATCGGCGGGGGGAGGACCCGGGGAGCTGTTTTTT
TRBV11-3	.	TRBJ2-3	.	CASSPMIGGVRTGDTQYF	TGTGCCAGCAGCCCTATGATAGGGGGGGTGAGAACCGGGGATACGCAGTATTTT
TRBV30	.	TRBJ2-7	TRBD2	CAWSPTWGGPMGYEQYF	TGTGCCTGGAGCCCGACGTGGGGGGGACCTATGGGCTACGAGCAGTACTTC
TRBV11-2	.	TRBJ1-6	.	CASRTWGDADNSPLHF	TGTGCCAGCAGAACCTGGGGGGACGCGGATAATTCACCCCTCCACTTT
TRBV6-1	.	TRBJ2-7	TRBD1	CASSERTGGSYEQYF	TGTGCCAGCAGTGAAAGGACAGGAGGATCCTACGAGCAGTACTTC
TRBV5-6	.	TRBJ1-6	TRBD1	CASSLATGVSYNSPLHF	TGTGCCAGCAGCTTGGCCACAGGGGTCTCCTATAATTCACCCCTCCACTTT
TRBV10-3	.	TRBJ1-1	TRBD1	CAISGGQGSTEAFF	TGTGCCATCAGTGGGGGACAGGGGAGCACTGAAGCTTTCTTT
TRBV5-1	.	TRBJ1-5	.	CASSSGGREDQPQHF	TGCGCCAGCAGCTCGGGGGGGAGAGAGGATCAGCCCCAGCATTTT
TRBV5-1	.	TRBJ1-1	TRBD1	CASSLAGGNTEAFF	TGCGCCAGCAGCTTGGCAGGGGGCAACACTGAAGCTTTCTTT
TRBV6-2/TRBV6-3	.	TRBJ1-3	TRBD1	CASTPRDRTSGNTIYF	TGTGCCAGCACCCCCAGGGACAGAACCTCTGGAAACACCATATATTTT
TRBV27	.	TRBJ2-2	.	CASSPQPNTGELFF	TGTGCCAGCAGTCCACAGCCGAACACCGGGGAGCTGTTTTTT
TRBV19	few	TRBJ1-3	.	CASIDPRSPGNTIYF	TGTGCCAGTATTGATCCGAGGTCCCCTGGAAACACCATATATTTT
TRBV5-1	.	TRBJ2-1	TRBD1	CASSFEGAVRDEQFF	TGCGCCAGCAGCTTCGAGGGGGCGGTGAGAGATGAGCAGTTCTTC
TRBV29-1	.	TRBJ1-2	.	CSVVGGYGYTF	TGCAGCGTTGTAGGGGGCTATGGCTACACCTTC
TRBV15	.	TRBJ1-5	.	CATSRDDWAQNQPQHF	TGTGCCACCAGCAGAGATGATTGGGCACAAAATCAGCCCCAGCATTTT
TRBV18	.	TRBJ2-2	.	CASSPAGANTGELFF	TGTGCCAGCTCACCGGCGGGTGCGAACACCGGGGAGCTGTTTTTT
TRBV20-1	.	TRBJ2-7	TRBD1	CSARRGHEQYF	TGCAGTGCTAGGAGGGGGCACGAGCAGTACTTC
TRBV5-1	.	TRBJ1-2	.	CASSLDGFGSEGYTF	TGCGCCAGCAGCTTGGACGGCTTCGGGTCGGAAGGCTACACCTTC
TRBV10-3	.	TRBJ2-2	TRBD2	CAIKALAGDTGELFF	TGTGCCATCAAGGCACTAGCGGGGGACACCGGGGAGCTGTTTTTT
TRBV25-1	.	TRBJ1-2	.	CASRPPGAAFNYGYTF	TGTGCCAGCCGTCCTCCAGGGGCGGCTTTTAACTATGGCTACACCTTC
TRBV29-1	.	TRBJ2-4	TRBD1	CSARQGRDIQYF	TGCAGCGCGCGACAGGGACGAGACATTCAGTACTTC
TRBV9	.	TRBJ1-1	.	CASSVVSSGATEAFF	TGTGCCAGCAGCGTAGTAAGCTCAGGGGCCACTGAAGCTTTCTTT
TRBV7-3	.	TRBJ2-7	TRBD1	CASSLTGTGTGGMPYEQYF	TGTGCCAGCAGCTTAACCGGAACCGGGACAGGGGGAATGCCCTACGAGCAGTACTTC
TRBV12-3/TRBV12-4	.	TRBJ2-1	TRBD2	CARRGLVVFF	TGTGCCAGGAGGGGACTAGTTGTCTTCTTC
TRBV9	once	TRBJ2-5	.	CASSEPTPQETQYF	TGTGCCAGCAGCGAACCCACTCCCCAAGAGACCCAGTACTTC
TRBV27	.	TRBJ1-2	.	CASSLRRSDGYTF	TGTGCCAGCAGTTTAAGGAGGTCGGACGGCTACACCTTC
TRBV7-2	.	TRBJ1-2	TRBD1	CASSFGQASYGYTF	TGTGCCAGCAGCTTTGGACAGGCATCATATGGCTACACCTTC
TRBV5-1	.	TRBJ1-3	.	CASSFDGGAAGNTIYF	TGCGCCAGCAGCTTTGACGGTGGAGCGGCTGGAAACACCATATATTTT
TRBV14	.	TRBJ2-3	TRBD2	CASSQDRRLAGTDTQYF	TGTGCCAGCAGCCAAGATCGGAGGCTAGCGGGGACAGATACGCAGTATTTT
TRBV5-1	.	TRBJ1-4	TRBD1	CASCQSGGNEKLFF	TGCGCCAGCTGTCAATCAGGGGGTAATGAAAAACTGTTTTTT